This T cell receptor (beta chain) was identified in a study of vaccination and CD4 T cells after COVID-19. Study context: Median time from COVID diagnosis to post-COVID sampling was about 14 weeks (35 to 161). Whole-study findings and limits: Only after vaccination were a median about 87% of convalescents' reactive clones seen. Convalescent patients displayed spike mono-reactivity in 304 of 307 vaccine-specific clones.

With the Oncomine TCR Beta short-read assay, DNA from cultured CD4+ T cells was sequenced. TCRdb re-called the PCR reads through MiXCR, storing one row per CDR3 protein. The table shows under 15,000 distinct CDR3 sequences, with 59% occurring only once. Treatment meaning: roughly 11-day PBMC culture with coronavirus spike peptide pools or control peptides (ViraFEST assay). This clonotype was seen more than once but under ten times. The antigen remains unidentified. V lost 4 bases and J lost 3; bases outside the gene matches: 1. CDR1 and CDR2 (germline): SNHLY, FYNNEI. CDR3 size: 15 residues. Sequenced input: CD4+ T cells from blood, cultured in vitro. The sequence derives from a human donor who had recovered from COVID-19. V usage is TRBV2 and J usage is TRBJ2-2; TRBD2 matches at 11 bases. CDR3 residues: CASSGTSGHTGELFF. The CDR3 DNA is TGTGCCAGCAGTGGGACTAGCGGGCACACCGGGGAGCTGTTTTTT.